This passage covers 17 T cell receptor beta chains from one sample sequenced in a study of T cells in Graves' hyperthyroidism and ophthalmopathy. Amplification of TCR beta CDR3 regions used RNA as the template. TCR CDR3 regions were first amplified by RT-PCR with HTBI primers. Via MiXCR, TCRdb re-called the multiplex PCR reads, giving one row per CDR3 protein. The sample comprises about 700,000 distinct CDR3 sequences, 13% to 15% of which are singletons, and about 10% rests with the top ten. The sample consisted of blood. The source is a woman between 18 and 29 years old with Graves' hyperthyroidism.

This clonotype has at least ten counts. The rearrangement links TRBV7-8 to TRBJ1-4; no firm D call. V lost 5 bases and J lost 0, with 7 bases in between. The CDR3 is made up of 14 amino acids. Germline-derived CDR1 and CDR2 are SGHVS and FQNEAQ. The CDR3 spells CASSVTSTNEKLFF. CDR3 in DNA: TGTGCCAGCAGCGTGACCTCAACTAATGAAAAACTGTTTTTT.

This clonotype has at least ten counts. A junction end diverges from the germline sequence, so it may reflect a read error. The chain employs TRBV12-3 or TRBV12-4 and TRBJ2-3; 7 positions match TRBD2. The CDR3 totals 13 residues. The CDR3 reads CASSLAEQDTQYF. CDR3 bases: TGTGCCAGCAGTCTAGCGGAGCAAGATACGCAGTATTTT.

This clonotype appeared many times. This chain connects TRBV19 to TRBJ2-7; 11 bases map to TRBD2. CDR3 length equals 17 residues. Trimming took 4 bases from V and 2 from J; bases not matched to a gene: 10. CDR1 and CDR2 (germline): LNHDA, SQIVND (reference sequence). CDR3 region: CASSKSPIAGGTYEQYF. The CDR3 DNA reads TGTGCCAGTAGTAAGAGCCCCATAGCGGGAGGGACCTACGAGCAGTACTTC. The whole variable domain, filled in from reference TRBV19 and TRBJ2-7, reads DGGITQSPKYLFRKEGQNVTLSCEQNLNHDAMYWYRQDPGQGLRLIYYSQIVNDFQKGDIAEGYSVSREKKESFPLTVTSAQKNPTAFYLCASSKSPIAGGTYEQYFGPGTRLTVT.

A few counts support this clonotype. This chain joins TRBV3-1 and TRBJ2-7, with D perhaps matching TRBD2 (6 bases). This CDR3 contains 15 residues. Germline-derived CDR1 and CDR2 are LGHDT and YNNKEL (reference sequence). Trimming removed 2 bases at V and 4 bases at J, with 15 bases between. In DNA, the CDR3 is TGTGCCAGCAGCCAACGGGACTGGGGATGGTACGAGCAGTACTTC. It is translated as CASSQRDWGWYEQYF.

There are many counts of this clonotype. The J gene is TRBJ2-1, the V gene TRBV3-1; no definite D call. This CDR3 is 15 amino acids long. CDR1 and CDR2 from the germline V gene are LGHDT and YNNKEL (reference sequence). Between the trimmed V and J ends, which lost 1 base and 3 bases, there was a span of 10 bases. The CDR3 protein is CASSQVKQNYNEQFF. DNA for the CDR3: TGTGCCAGCAGCCAAGTTAAGCAGAACTACAATGAGCAGTTCTTC.

This clonotype was picked up many times. The chain is built from TRBV10-3 and TRBJ2-2; the D gene is possibly TRBD2 (5 bases). Germline values: CDR1 ENHRY, CDR2 SYGVKD. This CDR3 has 15 residues. This CDR3 is CVPVRTGTNTGELFF. CDR3 DNA: TGTGTCCCCGTTCGGACGGGAACAAACACCGGGGAGCTGTTTTTT.

This clonotype was recorded at least ten times. The rearrangement uses TRBV2 and TRBJ2-7; TRBD2 might be the D (6 bases). V was shortened by 7 bases and J by 2 bases, with 12 bases between the two germline ends. CDR1 is SNHLY and CDR2 is FYNNEI in the germline V gene. The length of the CDR3 is 13 residues. CDR3 sequence reads: CASIGTPAYEQYF. The CDR3 DNA is TGTGCCAGCATCGGGACTCCTGCCTACGAGCAGTACTTC.

This chain links TRBV24-1 with TRBJ2-7; D might be TRBD2 (6 bases). The length of the CDR3 is 15 residues. V lost 4 bases and J 1 base, leaving 13 bases between the germline ends. From germline, CDR1 is KGHDR and CDR2 SFDVKD. The CDR3 region has the DNA TGTGCCACCAGTGACTTACGGGGACTTTCCTACGAGCAGTACTTC. Protein: CATSDLRGLSYEQYF.

This clonotype has just a few counts. The chain uses TRBV7-8 and TRBJ2-7; 14 bases align to TRBD2. Germline CDR1 is SGHVS and CDR2 is FQNEAQ. Trimming at V came to 8 bases and at J to 7 bases, leaving 13 bases not matched to a gene. CDR3 length: 16 amino acids. In nucleotides, the CDR3 is TGTGCCAGCGGCCAGGGACTAGCGGGAGCTCTAGGGGAGCAGTACTTC. Its protein is CASGQGLAGALGEQYF.

This clonotype was counted ten times or more. The chain employs TRBV6-2 or TRBV6-3 and TRBJ2-1; 7 nucleotides align to TRBD2. This CDR3 spans 17 amino acids. V was pared by 5 bases and J by 4 bases, with 14 bases of the junction left unmatched. CDR1 and CDR2 (germline): MNHEY, SVGEGT. This CDR3 reads CASSRSGTQRTYNEQFF. The CDR3 bases are TGTGCCAGCAGTCGCAGCGGGACGCAAAGAACGTACAATGAGCAGTTCTTC.

The chain joins TRBV20-1 to TRBJ2-7, with 10 bases identical to TRBD2. J gave up 0 bases and V 1 base, and 12 bases lay outside the gene matches. CDR3 length: 18 amino acids. Germline CDR1 DFQATT, CDR2 SNEGSKA (reference sequence). The DNA of the CDR3 is TGCAGTGCTAGAGGGGCTAGCGGGAGCGTGAGCGGCTCCTACGAGCAGTACTTC. Translating gives CSARGASGSVSGSYEQYF.

Only a few counts were recorded for this clonotype. The J gene is TRBJ1-5, the V gene TRBV20-1, with a weak D call TRBD1 (6 bases). Germline V lookup: CDR1 DFQATT, CDR2 SNEGSKA (reference sequence). V was trimmed by 4 bases and J by 6 bases, leaving 16 bases between them. The CDR3 is 14 residues long. The CDR3 DNA sequence: TGCAGTGCTATCAGGGGCGGAAAGGGTCAGCCCCAGCATTTT. Its translation is CSAIRGGKGQPQHF.

This clonotype was picked up many times. The chain links TRBV28 to TRBJ2-7; D is possibly TRBD1 or TRBD2 (5 bases each). The CDR3 sequence is 15 residues long. Deletions cut 2 bases from V and 1 base from J, with 12 bases between. Germline values: CDR1 MDHEN, CDR2 SYDVKM. The CDR3 spells CASSLRGGGSYEQYF. The CDR3, as DNA: TGTGCCAGCAGTTTAAGGGGTGGGGGATCCTACGAGCAGTACTTC.

This rearrangement joins TRBV19 to TRBJ2-3; 12 nucleotides match TRBD2. With V trimmed by 5 bases and J by 2 bases, 5 bases remained unmatched. The germline V gene encodes CDR1 LNHDA and CDR2 SQIVND (reference sequence). The CDR3 is 16 amino acids. DNA of the CDR3: TGTGCCAGTAGTGCTAGCGGGAGGGGATTCACAGATACGCAGTATTTT. It specifies CASSASGRGFTDTQYF.

Comments on this clonotype: With a much larger clone just one base away, this may be a read error. The rearrangement uses TRBV11-2 and TRBJ2-2, with D possibly matching TRBD2 (6 bases). V gave up 5 bases and J gave up 5 bases, with 27 bases separating them. The CDR3 loop spans 19 amino acids. Germline-derived CDR1 and CDR2 are SGHAT and FQNNGV. Here the CDR3 DNA reads TGTGCCAGCAGCACTTGGGCGCCGCGGCTAGCGACCGAGACCGGGGAGCTGTTTTTT. This translates into CASSTWAPRLATETGELFF.

This chain uses TRBV19 with TRBJ1-1, with 7 bases identical to TRBD1. CDR3 length: 15 residues. Germline V lookup: CDR1 LNHDA, CDR2 SQIVND (reference sequence). Trimming took 7 bases from V and 3 from J; bases not matched to a gene: 11. CDR3 residues: CASITSSGGDTEAFF. CDR3 coding DNA: TGTGCCAGTATTACATCGTCAGGGGGGGACACTGAAGCTTTCTTT. Supplemented by reference TRBV19 and TRBJ1-1, the full variable domain reads DGGITQSPKYLFRKEGQNVTLSCEQNLNHDAMYWYRQDPGQGLRLIYYSQIVNDFQKGDIAEGYSVSREKKESFPLTVTSAQKNPTAFYLCASITSSGGDTEAFFGQGTRLTVV.

As to this clonotype: At one end the junction does not follow the germline gene, possibly because of a read error. The V call is TRBV4-1, the J call TRBJ2-1, with 8 bases fitting TRBD2. The CDR3 runs 15 residues. From germline, CDR1 is MGHRA and CDR2 YSYEKL. This CDR3 reads CAGSGSGSSYNEQFF. The CDR3 bases are TGCGCCGGCAGCGGGAGCGGGAGCTCCTACAATGAGCAGTTCTTC.